The 16 T cell receptor beta chains below all came from one sample that was sequenced in a study of blood T cell repertoires in COVID-19 (TCRdb year 2020). Libraries were built with the immunoSEQ multiplex PCR assay. TCRdb limited this immuneACCESS table to in-frame rearrangements with V and J called. A share of clones is missing; checked studies link under half to unresolved V genes, and the rest is unexplained. The sample yields tens of thousands of clones; 83% were counted once. The ten largest make up 25% to 35% of the sample. The sequenced sample consisted of peripheral blood. These receptors were collected from an elderly woman with acute or convalescent COVID-19.

The CDR3 here is CASSPGLTSQKDNEQFF. CDR3 bases: TGTGCCAGCTCACCGGGGTTGACTAGCCAGAAGGACAATGAGCAGTTCTTC. The rearrangement links TRBV18 to TRBJ2-1; TRBD2 agrees at 7 bases. V was pared by 3 bases and J by 5 bases, with 13 bases of the junction left unmatched. Per the germline V gene, CDR1 is KGHSH and CDR2 is LQKENI. This CDR3 comprises 17 residues. The entire variable domain, with the rest obtained from reference TRBV18 and TRBJ2-1, is as follows: NAGVMQNPRHLVRRRGQEARLRCSPMKGHSHVYWYRQLPEEGLKFMVYLQKENIIDESGMPKERFSAEFPKEGPSILRIQQVVRGDSAAYFCASSPGLTSQKDNEQFFGPGTRLTVL.

The rearrangement joins TRBV7-2 to TRBJ2-1, with 8 bases fitting TRBD2. This CDR3 has 14 residues. V gave up 5 bases and J gave up 5 bases; unmatched junction bases: 5. Germline V gene sequence: CDR1 SGHTA, CDR2 FQGNSA. The CDR3 loop reads CASSPTSGHNEQFF. The DNA of the CDR3 is TGTGCCAGCAGCCCAACTAGCGGACACAATGAGCAGTTCTTC.

The chain employs TRBV13 and TRBJ2-7; 9 bases map to TRBD2. Trimming took 0 bases from V and 2 from J; bases not matched to a gene: 5. The CDR3 has 16 amino acids. The germline gives CDR1 PRHDT, CDR2 FYEKMQ (reference sequence). CDR3 residues: CASSLGASGDTYEQYF. The CDR3 nucleotides are TGTGCCAGCAGCTTAGGTGCTAGCGGGGATACCTACGAGCAGTACTTC.

The J gene is TRBJ2-3, the V gene TRBV6-5, with unresolved D. Per the germline V gene, CDR1 is MNHEY and CDR2 is SVGAGI. The CDR3 is made up of 12 amino acids. The V end was cut by 6 bases, the J end by 0 bases, with 4 bases between. This CDR3 reads CASRGSTDTQYF. The CDR3 DNA reads TGTGCCAGCAGGGGCAGCACAGATACGCAGTATTTT.

The V gene is TRBV19, the J gene TRBJ1-5; D is unclear. This CDR3 has 17 amino acids. Trimming left V 5 bases short and J 2 bases short, with 19 bases between. Germline V lookup: CDR1 LNHDA, CDR2 SQIVND (reference sequence). CDR3 loop: CASSPMTVLEGNQPQHF. CDR3 nucleotide sequence: TGTGCCAGTAGTCCCATGACCGTCCTAGAGGGCAATCAGCCCCAGCATTTT.

In this sample, this clone turned up once. V usage is TRBV27 and J usage is TRBJ1-2, with 8 bases lining up with TRBD1. This CDR3 is built from 14 residues. The V and J ends lost 3 bases and 8 bases, in that order; junction bases with no gene match: 8. Germline assignment: CDR1 MNHEY and CDR2 SMNVEV (reference sequence). The CDR3 nucleotides read TGTGCCAGCAGTTTTGGGGCAGGGGGCGAGGGCTACACCTTC. Translated, it gives CASSFGAGGEGYTF.

The V and J genes are TRBV7-3 and TRBJ2-1; the match to TRBD2 covers 10 bases. From germline, CDR1 is SGHTA and CDR2 FQGTGA. The V gene end was trimmed by 5 bases and the J gene end by 2 bases; junction bases not matched to a gene: 3. The CDR3 consists of 15 residues. In nucleotides, the CDR3 is TGTGCCAGCAGCCAAACTAGCGGGACCTACAATGAGCAGTTCTTC. It yields the protein CASSQTSGTYNEQFF.

This clone was found many times. V and J are TRBV7-9 and TRBJ2-3; 10 positions match TRBD1. Germline assignment: CDR1 SEHNR and CDR2 FQNEAQ (reference sequence). This CDR3 comprises 13 residues. Trimming cost V 5 bases and J 4 bases; bases outside gene matches: 0. This chain's CDR3 is CASSDRGPDTQYF. The CDR3 coding sequence is TGTGCCAGCAGCGACAGGGGGCCAGATACGCAGTATTTT.

This clone was counted a few times. CDR3 loop: CATSRDPGRAGNTIYF. The CDR3 coding sequence is TGTGCCACCAGCAGAGATCCAGGCAGAGCAGGAAACACCATATATTTT. The chain joins TRBV15 to TRBJ1-3; no firm D call. Trimming removed 0 bases at V and 4 bases at J, with 13 bases between. Germline values: CDR1 LNHNV, CDR2 YYDKDF (reference sequence). The CDR3 is 16 amino acids.

The V gene is TRBV5-4, the J gene TRBJ2-3, with D perhaps TRBD1 (6 bases). This CDR3 has 14 amino acids. Looked up from germline, CDR1 is SGHNT and CDR2 is YYREEE (reference sequence). Trimming took off 4 bases at V and 6 bases at J, with 15 bases between the two ends. The CDR3 DNA is TGTGCCAGCAGCCCCGACAGGCCCCCGGATACGCAGTATTTT. Translation gives CASSPDRPPDTQYF.

This chain connects TRBV11-2 to TRBJ2-1; 7 bases are shared with TRBD2. V lost 5 bases and J lost 6; bases outside the gene matches: 4. Germline CDR1 and CDR2: SGHAT and FQNNGV. The CDR3 spans 13 residues. CDR3 sequence reads: CASSAGTTNEQFF. Written as DNA, the CDR3 is TGTGCCAGCAGCGCCGGGACTACCAATGAGCAGTTCTTC.

The rearrangement uses TRBV12-3 or TRBV12-4 and TRBJ1-3; 11 bases fit TRBD1. The CDR3 totals 13 residues. Germline trimming cut 8 bases from V and 4 bases from J; bases unmatched to any gene: 1. The CDR3 sequence is CASRTGGGNTIYF. The CDR3 DNA reads as TGTGCCAGCCGGACAGGGGGCGGAAACACCATATATTTT.

The CDR3 nucleotides are TGTGCCAGTAGTATCGGAGGGAGCGGTGAGCAGTTCTTC. This gives the protein CASSIGGSGEQFF. The chain recombines TRBV19 with TRBJ2-1; perhaps TRBD2 as D (6 bases). V lost 3 bases, J lost 9 bases, and 12 bases lay in between. Germline CDR1 reads LNHDA; CDR2 reads SQIVND (reference sequence). The CDR3 contains 13 residues.

This chain uses TRBV5-4 with TRBJ2-7; 11 nucleotides line up with TRBD1. The V segment lost 0 bases and the J segment 4 bases; nucleotides outside the gene matches: 3. Germline CDR1 and CDR2: SGHNT and YYREEE (reference sequence). There are 15 residues in the CDR3. The CDR3 sequence: CASSLAGTGGYEQYF. The CDR3 DNA sequence: TGTGCCAGCAGCTTGGCCGGGACAGGGGGGTACGAGCAGTACTTC. The entire variable domain, with the rest obtained from reference TRBV5-4 and TRBJ2-7, is as follows: ETGVTQSPTHLIKTRGQQVTLRCSSQSGHNTVSWYQQALGQGPQFIFQYYREEENGRGNFPPRFSGLQFPNYSSELNVNALELDDSALYLCASSLAGTGGYEQYFGPGTRLTVT.

V and J are TRBV27 and TRBJ1-1; 9 bases map to TRBD1. The CDR3 sequence is 15 residues long. CDR1 is MNHEY and CDR2 is SMNVEV in the germline V gene (reference sequence). Germline trimming cut 7 bases from V and 3 bases from J; bases unmatched to any gene: 9. The CDR3 DNA is TGTGCCAGCATCAAATCCGGGACAGGGTACACTGAAGCTTTCTTT. It translates to CASIKSGTGYTEAFF.

The V call is TRBV5-1, the J call TRBJ2-1; 7 bases are a match to TRBD1. The CDR3 covers 14 residues. Unmatched junction bases numbered 7, after V lost 3 bases and J lost 7 bases. Germline V gene data show CDR1 as SGHRS and CDR2 as YFSETQ. The CDR3: CASSSLTGENEQFF. CDR3 DNA: TGCGCCAGCAGCTCCCTTACAGGGGAAAATGAGCAGTTCTTC.